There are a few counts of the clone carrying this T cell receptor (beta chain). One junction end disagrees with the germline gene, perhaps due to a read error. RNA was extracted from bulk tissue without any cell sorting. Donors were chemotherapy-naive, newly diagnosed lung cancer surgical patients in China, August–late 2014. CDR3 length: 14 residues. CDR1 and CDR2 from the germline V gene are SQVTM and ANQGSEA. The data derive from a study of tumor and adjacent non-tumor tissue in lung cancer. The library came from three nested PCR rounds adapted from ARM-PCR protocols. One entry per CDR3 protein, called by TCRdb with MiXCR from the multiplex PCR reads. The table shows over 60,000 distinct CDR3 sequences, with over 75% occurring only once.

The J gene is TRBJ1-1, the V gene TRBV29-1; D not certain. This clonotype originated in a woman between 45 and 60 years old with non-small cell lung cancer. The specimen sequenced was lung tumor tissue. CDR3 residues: CSVGEGPMYTESFF. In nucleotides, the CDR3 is TGCAGCGTTGGGGAGGGTCCGATGTACACTGAATCTTTCTTT.